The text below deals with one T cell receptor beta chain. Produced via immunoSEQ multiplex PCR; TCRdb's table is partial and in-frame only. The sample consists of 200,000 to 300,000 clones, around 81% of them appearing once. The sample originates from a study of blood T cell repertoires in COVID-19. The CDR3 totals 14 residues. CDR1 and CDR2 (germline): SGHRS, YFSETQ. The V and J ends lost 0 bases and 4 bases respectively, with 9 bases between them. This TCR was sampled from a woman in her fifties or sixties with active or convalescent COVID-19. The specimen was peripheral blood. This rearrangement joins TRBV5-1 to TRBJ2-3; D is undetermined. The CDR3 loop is CASSLDSRADTQYF. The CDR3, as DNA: TGCGCCAGCAGCTTGGATAGTCGGGCAGATACGCAGTATTTT.